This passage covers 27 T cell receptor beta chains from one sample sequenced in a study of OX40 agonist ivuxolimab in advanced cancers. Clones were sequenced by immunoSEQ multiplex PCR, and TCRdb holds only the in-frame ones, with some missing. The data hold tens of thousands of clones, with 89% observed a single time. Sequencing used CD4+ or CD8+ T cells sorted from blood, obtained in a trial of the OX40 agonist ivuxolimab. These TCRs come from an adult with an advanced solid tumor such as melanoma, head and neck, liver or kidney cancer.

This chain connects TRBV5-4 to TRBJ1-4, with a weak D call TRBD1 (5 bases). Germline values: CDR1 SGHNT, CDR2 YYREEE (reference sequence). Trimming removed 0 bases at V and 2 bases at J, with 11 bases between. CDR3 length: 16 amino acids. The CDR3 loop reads CASSLGQGGTNEKLFF. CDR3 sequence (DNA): TGTGCCAGCAGCTTGGGGCAGGGTGGGACTAATGAAAAACTGTTTTTT.

CDR3 in DNA: TGTGCCAGCAGTCCTGCTAGTGATTGGGGTTACAATGAGCAGTTCTTC. Its protein product is CASSPASDWGYNEQFF. This sequence joins TRBV28 and TRBJ2-1; the D is unclear. V gave up 5 bases and J gave up 4 bases, with 18 bases separating them. The CDR3 runs to 16 residues. CDR1 is MDHEN, CDR2 SYDVKM, per germline. The variable domain in full, completed from reference TRBV28 and TRBJ2-1, reads DVKVTQSSRYLVKRTGEKVFLECVQDMDHENMFWYRQDPGLGLRLIYFSYDVKMKEKGDIPEGYSVSREKKERFSLILESASTNQTSMYLCASSPASDWGYNEQFFGPGTRLTVL.

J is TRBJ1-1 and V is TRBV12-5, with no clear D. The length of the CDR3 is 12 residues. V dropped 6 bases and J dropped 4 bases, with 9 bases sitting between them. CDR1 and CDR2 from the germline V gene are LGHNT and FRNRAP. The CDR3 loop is CASGLQSTEAFF. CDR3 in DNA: TGTGCTAGTGGCTTACAGAGCACTGAAGCTTTCTTT.

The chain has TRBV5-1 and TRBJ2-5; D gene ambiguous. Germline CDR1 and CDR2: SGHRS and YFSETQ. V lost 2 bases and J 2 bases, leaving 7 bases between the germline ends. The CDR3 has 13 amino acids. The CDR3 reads CASSFILQETQYF. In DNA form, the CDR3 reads TGCGCCAGCAGCTTCATATTACAAGAGACCCAGTACTTC.

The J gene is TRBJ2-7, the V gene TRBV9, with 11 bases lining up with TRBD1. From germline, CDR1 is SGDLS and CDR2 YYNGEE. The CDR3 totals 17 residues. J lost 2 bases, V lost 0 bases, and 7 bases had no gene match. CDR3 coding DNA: TGTGCCAGCAGCGTAGGCCCCGGGACAGGGGGGACCTACGAGCAGTACTTC. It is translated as CASSVGPGTGGTYEQYF.

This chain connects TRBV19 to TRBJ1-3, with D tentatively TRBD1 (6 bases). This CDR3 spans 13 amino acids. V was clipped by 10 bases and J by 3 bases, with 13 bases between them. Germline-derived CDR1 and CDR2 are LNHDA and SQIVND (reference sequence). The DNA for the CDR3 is TGTGCCATCCTCGACAGGAATGGAAACACCATATATTTT. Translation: CAILDRNGNTIYF.

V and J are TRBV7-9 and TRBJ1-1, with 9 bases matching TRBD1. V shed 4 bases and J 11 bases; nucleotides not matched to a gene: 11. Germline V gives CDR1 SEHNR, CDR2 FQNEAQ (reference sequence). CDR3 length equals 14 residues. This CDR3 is CASSSLQGAIRAFF. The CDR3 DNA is TGTGCCAGCAGCTCTTTACAGGGGGCAATCCGGGCTTTCTTT.

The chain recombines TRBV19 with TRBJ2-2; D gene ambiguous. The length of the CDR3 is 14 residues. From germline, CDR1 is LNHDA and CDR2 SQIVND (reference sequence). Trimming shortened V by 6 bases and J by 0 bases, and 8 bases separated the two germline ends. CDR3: CASRNRANTGELFF. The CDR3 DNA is TGTGCCAGTAGGAACAGAGCGAACACCGGGGAGCTGTTTTTT.

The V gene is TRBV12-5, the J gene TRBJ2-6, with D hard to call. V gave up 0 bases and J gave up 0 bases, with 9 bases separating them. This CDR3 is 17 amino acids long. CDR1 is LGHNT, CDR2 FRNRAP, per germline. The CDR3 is CASGLVPTGSGANVLTF. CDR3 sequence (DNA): TGTGCTAGTGGTTTGGTTCCCACTGGCTCTGGGGCCAACGTCCTGACTTTC.

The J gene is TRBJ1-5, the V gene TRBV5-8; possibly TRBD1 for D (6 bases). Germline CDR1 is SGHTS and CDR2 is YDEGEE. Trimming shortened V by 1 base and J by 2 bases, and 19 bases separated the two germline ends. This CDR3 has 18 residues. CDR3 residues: CASSLWDTKFRGNQPQHF. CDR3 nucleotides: TGTGCCAGCAGCTTGTGGGACACGAAGTTCCGAGGCAATCAGCCCCAGCATTTT.

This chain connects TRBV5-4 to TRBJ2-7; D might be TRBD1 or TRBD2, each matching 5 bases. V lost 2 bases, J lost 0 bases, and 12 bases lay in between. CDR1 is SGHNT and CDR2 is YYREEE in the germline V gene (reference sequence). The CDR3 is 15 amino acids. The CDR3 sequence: CASSFRDHSSYEQYF. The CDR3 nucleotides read TGTGCCAGCAGCTTCCGGGACCACAGCTCCTACGAGCAGTACTTC.

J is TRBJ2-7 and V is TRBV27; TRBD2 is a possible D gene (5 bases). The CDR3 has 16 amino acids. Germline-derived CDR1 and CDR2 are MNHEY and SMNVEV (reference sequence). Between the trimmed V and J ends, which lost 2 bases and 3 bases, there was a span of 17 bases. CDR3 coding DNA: TGTGCCAGCAGTTTAAAGTTTATAGGGCGGGTCTACGAGCAGTACTTC. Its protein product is CASSLKFIGRVYEQYF.

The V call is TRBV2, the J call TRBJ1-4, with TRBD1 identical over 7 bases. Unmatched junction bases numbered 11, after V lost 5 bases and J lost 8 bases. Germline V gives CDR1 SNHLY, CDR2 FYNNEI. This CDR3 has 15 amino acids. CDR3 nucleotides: TGTGCCAGCAGTCGTCAGACAGGGTTTGACGAAAAACTGTTTTTT. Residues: CASSRQTGFDEKLFF.

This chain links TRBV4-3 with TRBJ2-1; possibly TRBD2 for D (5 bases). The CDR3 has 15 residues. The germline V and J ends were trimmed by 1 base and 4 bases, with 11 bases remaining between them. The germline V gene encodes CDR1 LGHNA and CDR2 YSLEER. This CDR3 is CASSQVLVGYNEQFF. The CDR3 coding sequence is TGCGCCAGCAGCCAAGTACTAGTTGGGTACAATGAGCAGTTCTTC.

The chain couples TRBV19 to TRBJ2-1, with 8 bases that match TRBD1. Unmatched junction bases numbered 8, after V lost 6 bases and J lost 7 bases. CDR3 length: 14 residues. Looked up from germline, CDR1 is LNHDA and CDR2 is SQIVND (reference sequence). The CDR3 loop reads CASRLRGLENEQFF. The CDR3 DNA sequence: TGTGCCAGTAGACTCAGGGGGCTGGAGAATGAGCAGTTCTTC. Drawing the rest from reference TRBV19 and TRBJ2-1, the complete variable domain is DGGITQSPKYLFRKEGQNVTLSCEQNLNHDAMYWYRQDPGQGLRLIYYSQIVNDFQKGDIAEGYSVSREKKESFPLTVTSAQKNPTAFYLCASRLRGLENEQFFGPGTRLTVL.

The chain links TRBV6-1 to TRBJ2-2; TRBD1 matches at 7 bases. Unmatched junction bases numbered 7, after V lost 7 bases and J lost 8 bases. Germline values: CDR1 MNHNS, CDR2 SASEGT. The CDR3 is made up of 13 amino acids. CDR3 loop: CASKKTGLGELFF. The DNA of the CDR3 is TGTGCCAGCAAGAAGACAGGGTTAGGGGAGCTGTTTTTT.

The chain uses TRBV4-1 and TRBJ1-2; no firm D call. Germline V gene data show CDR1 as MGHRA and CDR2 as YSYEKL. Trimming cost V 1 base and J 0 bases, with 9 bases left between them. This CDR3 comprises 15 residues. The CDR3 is CASSQGHSSNYGYTF. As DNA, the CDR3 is TGCGCCAGCAGCCAAGGCCATAGCTCTAACTATGGCTACACCTTC.

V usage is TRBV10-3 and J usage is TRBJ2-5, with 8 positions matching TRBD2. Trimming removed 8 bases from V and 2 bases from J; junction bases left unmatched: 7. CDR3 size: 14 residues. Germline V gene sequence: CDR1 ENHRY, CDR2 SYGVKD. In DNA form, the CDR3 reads TGTGCCATCGGCATAGCGGGGATACAAGAGACCCAGTACTTC. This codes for CAIGIAGIQETQYF.

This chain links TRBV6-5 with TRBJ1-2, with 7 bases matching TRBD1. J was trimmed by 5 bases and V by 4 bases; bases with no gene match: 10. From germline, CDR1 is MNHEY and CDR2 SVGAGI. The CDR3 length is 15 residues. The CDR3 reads CASSSRDRGVYGYTF. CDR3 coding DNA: TGTGCCAGCAGTTCCCGGGACAGAGGGGTATATGGCTACACCTTC.

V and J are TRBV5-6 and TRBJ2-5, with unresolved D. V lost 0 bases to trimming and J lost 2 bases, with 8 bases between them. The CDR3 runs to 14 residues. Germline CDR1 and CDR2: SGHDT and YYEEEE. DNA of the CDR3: TGTGCCAGCAGCTTGGTGGGTACTCAAGAGACCCAGTACTTC. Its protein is CASSLVGTQETQYF.

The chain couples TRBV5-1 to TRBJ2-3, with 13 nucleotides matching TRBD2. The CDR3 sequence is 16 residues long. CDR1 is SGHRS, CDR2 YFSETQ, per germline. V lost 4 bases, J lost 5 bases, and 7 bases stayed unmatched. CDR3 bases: TGCGCCAGCAGCCCCGGGACTAGCGGGAATGAAGATACGCAGTATTTT. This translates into CASSPGTSGNEDTQYF.

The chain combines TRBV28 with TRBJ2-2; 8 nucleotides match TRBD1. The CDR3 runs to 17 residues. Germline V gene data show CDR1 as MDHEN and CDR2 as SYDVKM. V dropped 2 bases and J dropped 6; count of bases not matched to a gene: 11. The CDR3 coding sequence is TGTGCCAGCAGTTTACCTACAGACAGGGGTCGGGCCGGGGAGCTGTTTTTT. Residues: CASSLPTDRGRAGELFF.

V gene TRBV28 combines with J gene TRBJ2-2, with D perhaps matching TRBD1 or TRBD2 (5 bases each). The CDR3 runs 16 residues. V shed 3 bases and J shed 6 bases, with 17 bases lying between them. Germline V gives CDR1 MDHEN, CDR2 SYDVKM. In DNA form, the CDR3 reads TGTGCCAGCAGTTTGTACGGGGCGACGCTGGCCGGGGAGCTGTTTTTT. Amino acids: CASSLYGATLAGELFF.

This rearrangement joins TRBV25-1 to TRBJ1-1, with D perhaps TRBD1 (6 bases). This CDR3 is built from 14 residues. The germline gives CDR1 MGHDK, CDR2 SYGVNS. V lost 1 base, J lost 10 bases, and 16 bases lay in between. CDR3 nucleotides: TGTGCCAGCAGTGAATGGGGGCCGGTGGCGGGAGCTTTCTTT. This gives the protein CASSEWGPVAGAFF.

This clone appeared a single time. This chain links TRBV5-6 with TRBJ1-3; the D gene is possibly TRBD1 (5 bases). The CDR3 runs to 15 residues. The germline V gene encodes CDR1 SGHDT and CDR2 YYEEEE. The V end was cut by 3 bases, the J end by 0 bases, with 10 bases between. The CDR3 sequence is CASSYRGVSGNTIYF. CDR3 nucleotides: TGTGCCAGCAGCTACAGAGGGGTCTCTGGAAACACCATATATTTT.

The chain's CDR3 is CASSFGGAKNIQYF. CDR3 DNA sequence: TGTGCCAGCAGCTTTGGCGGCGCCAAAAACATTCAGTACTTC. The chain employs TRBV7-8 and TRBJ2-4; D uncertain. The V end was cut by 3 bases, the J end by 1 base, with 7 bases between. The V gene's germline CDR1 is SGHVS and CDR2 FQNEAQ. The CDR3 covers 14 residues.

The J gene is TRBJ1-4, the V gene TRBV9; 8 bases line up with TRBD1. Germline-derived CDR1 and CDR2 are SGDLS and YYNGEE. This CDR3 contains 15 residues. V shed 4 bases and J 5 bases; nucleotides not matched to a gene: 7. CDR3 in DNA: TGTGCCAGCAGCCCAGCGACAGGGGAAAATGAAAAACTGTTTTTT. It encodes CASSPATGENEKLFF. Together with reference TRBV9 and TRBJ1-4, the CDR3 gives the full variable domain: DSGVTQTPKHLITATGQRVTLRCSPRSGDLSVYWYQQSLDQGLQFLIQYYNGEERAKGNILERFSAQQFPDLHSELNLSSLELGDSALYFCASSPATGENEKLFFGSGTQLSVL.